This TCR beta chain was captured in a study of blood T cell repertoires in COVID-19. Study-wide context: There were acute and convalescent COVID-19 samples, and they came from the United States, Italy and Spain. In each case, the material was cDNA or gDNA derived from T cells, B-cell-depleted T cells, or PBMCs.

Original analysis: Cell counts per sample came from amplifying reference gene primers. Measured with immunoSEQ multiplex PCR; TCRdb has only the in-frame clones, and not every one. V and J calls and clone size come straight from that table; D and trimming were deduced from the DNA. The top ten hold approximately 4.1% of the sample, which has 70,000 to 95,000 clones, around nine tenths seen once. With 2 bases removed from V and 5 bases from J, the gap between germline ends came to 12 bases. Germline loops: CDR1 WNHNN, CDR2 SYGVQD (reference sequence). This CDR3 is built from 14 residues. The sequence was obtained from a woman in her 50s in a cohort sampled during active COVID-19. Sequences were obtained from peripheral blood. The chain couples TRBV10-1 to TRBJ1-1, with D possibly TRBD1 on 6 matching bases. CDR3 bases: TGCGCCAGCAGTGAGGGGGGGGGCCGGACTGAAGCTTTCTTT. It encodes CASSEGGGRTEAFF.